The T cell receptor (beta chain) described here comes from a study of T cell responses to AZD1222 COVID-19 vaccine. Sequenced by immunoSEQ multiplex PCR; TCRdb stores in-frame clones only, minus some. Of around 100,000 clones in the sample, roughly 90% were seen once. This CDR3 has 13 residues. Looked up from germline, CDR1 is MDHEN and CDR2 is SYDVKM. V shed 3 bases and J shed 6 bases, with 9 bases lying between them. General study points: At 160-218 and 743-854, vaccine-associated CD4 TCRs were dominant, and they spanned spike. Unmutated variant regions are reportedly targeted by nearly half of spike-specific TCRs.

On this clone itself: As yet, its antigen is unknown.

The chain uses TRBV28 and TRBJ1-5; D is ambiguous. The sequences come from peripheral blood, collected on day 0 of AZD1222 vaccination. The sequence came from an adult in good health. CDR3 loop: CASSFDGGQPQHF. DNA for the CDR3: TGTGCCAGCAGTTTTGATGGCGGTCAGCCCCAGCATTTT.